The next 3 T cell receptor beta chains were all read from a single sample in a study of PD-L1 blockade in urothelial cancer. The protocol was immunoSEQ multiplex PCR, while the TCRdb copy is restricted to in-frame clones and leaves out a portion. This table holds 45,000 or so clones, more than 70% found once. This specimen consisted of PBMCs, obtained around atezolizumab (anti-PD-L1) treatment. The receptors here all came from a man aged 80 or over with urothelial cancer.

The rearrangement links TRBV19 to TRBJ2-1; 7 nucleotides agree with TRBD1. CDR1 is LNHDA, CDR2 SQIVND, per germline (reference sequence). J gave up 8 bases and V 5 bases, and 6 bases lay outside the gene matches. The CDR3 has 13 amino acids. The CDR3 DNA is TGTGCCAGTAGTTTCGGACAGGTGGATGAGCAGTTCTTC. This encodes CASSFGQVDEQFF.

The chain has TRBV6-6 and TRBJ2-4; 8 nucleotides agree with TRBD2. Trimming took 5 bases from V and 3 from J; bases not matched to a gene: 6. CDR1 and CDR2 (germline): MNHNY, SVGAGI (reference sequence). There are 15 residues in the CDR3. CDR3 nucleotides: TGTGCCAGCAGTCGAGATACTAGCGGCAAAAACATTCAGTACTTC. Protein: CASSRDTSGKNIQYF.

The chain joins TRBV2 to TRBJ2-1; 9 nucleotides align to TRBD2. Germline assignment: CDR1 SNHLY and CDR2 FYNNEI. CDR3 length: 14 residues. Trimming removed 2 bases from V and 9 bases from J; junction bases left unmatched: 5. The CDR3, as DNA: TGTGCCAGCAGTGAATCGGGACTAGCAAGTGAGCAGTTCTTC. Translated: CASSESGLASEQFF.